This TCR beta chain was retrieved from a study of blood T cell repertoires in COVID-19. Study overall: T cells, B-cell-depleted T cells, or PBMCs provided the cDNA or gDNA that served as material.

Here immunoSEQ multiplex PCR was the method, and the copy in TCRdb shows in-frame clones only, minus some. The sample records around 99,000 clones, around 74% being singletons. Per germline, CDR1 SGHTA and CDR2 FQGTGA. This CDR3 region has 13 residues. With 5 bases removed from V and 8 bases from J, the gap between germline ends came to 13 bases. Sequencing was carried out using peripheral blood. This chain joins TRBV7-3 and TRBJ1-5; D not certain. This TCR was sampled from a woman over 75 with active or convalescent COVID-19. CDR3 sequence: CASSQDLGKPQHF. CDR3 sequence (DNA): TGTGCCAGCAGCCAGGACTTGGGGAAGCCCCAGCATTTT.